This entry features one T cell receptor (beta chain) sequence. This CDR3 has 17 amino acids. Germline assignment: CDR1 LGHNA and CDR2 YSLEER. This sample is part of a study of CXCR3-negative and CXCR3-positive naive CD8 T cells. UMI-labeled 5' RACE yielded the TRB cDNA libraries. TCRdb re-called the 5' RACE reads, yielding one record per CDR3 amino acid sequence without DNA. The listing contains some 49,000 distinct CDR3 sequences. Sample: naive CXCR3- CD8+ T cells from blood. Subset reported: CD45RO-CCR7+CD27+CD95- naive CD8+ T cells lacking CXCR3 (TNR3-). The chain is built from TRBV4-3 and TRBJ2-1; TCRdb's D call of TRBD2 is untestable without DNA. The origin of this receptor is a human donor in good health. Some clones in this sample may be carry-over from other donors' samples. The CDR3 is CASSQDRLAHLGNEQFF.